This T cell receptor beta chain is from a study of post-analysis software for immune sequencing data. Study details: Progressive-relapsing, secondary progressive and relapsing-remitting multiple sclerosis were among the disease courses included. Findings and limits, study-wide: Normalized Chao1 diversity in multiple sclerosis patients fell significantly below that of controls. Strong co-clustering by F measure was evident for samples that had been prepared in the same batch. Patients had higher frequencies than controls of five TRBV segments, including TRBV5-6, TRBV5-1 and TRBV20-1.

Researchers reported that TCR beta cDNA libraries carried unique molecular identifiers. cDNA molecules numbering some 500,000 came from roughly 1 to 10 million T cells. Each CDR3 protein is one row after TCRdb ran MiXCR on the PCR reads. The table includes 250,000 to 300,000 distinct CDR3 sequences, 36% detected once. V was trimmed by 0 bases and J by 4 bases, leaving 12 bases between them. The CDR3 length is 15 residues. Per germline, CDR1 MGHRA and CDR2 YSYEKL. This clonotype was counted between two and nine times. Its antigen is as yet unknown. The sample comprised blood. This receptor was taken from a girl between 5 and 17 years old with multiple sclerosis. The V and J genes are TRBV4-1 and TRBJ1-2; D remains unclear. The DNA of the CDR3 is TGCGCCAGCAGCCAAGAGGAGAGCCAGTTCTATGGCTACACCTTC. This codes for CASSQEESQFYGYTF.